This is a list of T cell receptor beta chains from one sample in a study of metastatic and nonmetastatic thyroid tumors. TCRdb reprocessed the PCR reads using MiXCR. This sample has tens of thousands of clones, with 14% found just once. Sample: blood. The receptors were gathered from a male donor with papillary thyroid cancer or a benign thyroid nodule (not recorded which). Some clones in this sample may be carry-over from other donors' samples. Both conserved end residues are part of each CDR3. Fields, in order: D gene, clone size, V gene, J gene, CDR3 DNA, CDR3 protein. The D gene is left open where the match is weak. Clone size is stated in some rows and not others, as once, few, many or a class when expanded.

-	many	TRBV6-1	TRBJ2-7	TGTGCCAGCACTTTAAAGGGGTTGAGCTCCTACGAGCAGTACTTC	CASTLKGLSSYEQYF
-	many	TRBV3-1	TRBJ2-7	TGTGCCAGCAGCCAAGGGCAGAAAAGCTCCTACGAGCAGTACTTC	CASSQGQKSSYEQYF
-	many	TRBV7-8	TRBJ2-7	TGTGCCAGCAGCTTAGGTCGGACCAACTCCTACGAGCAGTACTTC	CASSLGRTNSYEQYF
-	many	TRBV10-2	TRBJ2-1	TGCGCCAGCAGGCCGGATCATAGTGAGCAGTTCTTC	CASRPDHSEQFF
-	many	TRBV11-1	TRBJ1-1	TGTGCCAGCAGCCGGCCGACCCACCGTAAGGACGCTGAAGCTTTCTTT	CASSRPTHRKDAEAFF
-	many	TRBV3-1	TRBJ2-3	TGTGCCAGCAGCCCAGATTCAGATACGCAGTATTTT	CASSPDSDTQYF
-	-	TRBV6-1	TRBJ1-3	TGTGCCACCAGAGTCAACTCTGGAAACACCATATATTTT	CATRVNSGNTIYF
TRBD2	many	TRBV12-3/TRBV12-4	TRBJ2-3	TGTGCCAGCAACCCCGGACTAGGAGATACGCAGTATTTT	CASNPGLGDTQYF
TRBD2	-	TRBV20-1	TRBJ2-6	TGCAGTGCTAGAGTCACTAGCGGGGGGACCTCTGGGGCCAACGTCCTGACTTTC	CSARVTSGGTSGANVLTF
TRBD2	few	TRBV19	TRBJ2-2	TGTGCCAGTAGTATGGGCCTAGCGGGAGGTTTTACCGGGGAGCTGTTTTTT	CASSMGLAGGFTGELFF
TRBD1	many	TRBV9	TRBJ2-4	TGTGCCAGCAGTGGACAGGGTCTTAACATTCAGTACTTC	CASSGQGLNIQYF
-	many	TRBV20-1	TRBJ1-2	TGCAGTGCCGAGAGGGGCGGACCCAACTATGGCTACACCTTC	CSAERGGPNYGYTF
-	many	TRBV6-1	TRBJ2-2	TGTGCCAGCAGTTTCGGAGCGGGTAGCGGGGAGCTGTTTTTT	CASSFGAGSGELFF
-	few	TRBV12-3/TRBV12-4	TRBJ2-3	TGTGCCAGCAGTTTGTTACCAGCGGTATGCACAGATACGCAGTATTTT	CASSLLPAVCTDTQYF
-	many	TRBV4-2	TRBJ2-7	TGTGCCAGCAGCCAAGATAGACTAGCCTACGAGCAGTACTTC	CASSQDRLAYEQYF
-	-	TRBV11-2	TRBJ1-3	TGTGCCAGCAGCGTCAGGGGTTCCCTTAGAAACACCATATATTTT	CASSVRGSLRNTIYF
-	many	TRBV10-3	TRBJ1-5	TGTGCCATCAGTGAAGGGCAGGACAATCAGCCCCAGCATTTT	CAISEGQDNQPQHF
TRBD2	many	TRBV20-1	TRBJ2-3	TGCAGTGCTAGACAATCCCGCGGGAGCCCCAGCACAGATACGCAGTATTTT	CSARQSRGSPSTDTQYF
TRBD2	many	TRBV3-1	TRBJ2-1	TGTGCCAGCAGCCAAGTAAGCTTCGGCGGGGGCAATGAGCAGTTCTTC	CASSQVSFGGGNEQFF
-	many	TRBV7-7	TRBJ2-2	TGTGCTAGCAGCTTATACTACAGGGAAAGGAACACCGGGGAGCTGTTTTTT	CASSLYYRERNTGELFF
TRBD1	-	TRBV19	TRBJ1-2	TGTGCCAGTAGTAGGGACAGGTCTAACTATGGCTACACCTTC	CASSRDRSNYGYTF
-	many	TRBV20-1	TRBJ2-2	TGCAGTGCTAGAGATTTTGGTGGTTCCGGGGAGCTGTTTTTT	CSARDFGGSGELFF
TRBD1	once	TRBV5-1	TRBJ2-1	TGCGCCAGCCTTAACGACAGGGAAGGCAATGAGCAGTTCTTC	CASLNDREGNEQFF
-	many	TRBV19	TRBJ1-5	TGTGCCAACCCAGGGATTAGGAGCAATCAGCCCCAGCATTTT	CANPGIRSNQPQHF
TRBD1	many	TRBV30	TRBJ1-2	TGTGCCTGGAAGAGGGGGCGCCAAGGCTACACCTTC	CAWKRGRQGYTF
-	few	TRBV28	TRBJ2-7	TGTGCCAGCAGTTCCGAAGGGGGGAGATACTACGAGCAGTACTTC	CASSSEGGRYYEQYF
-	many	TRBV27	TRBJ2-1	TGTGCCAGCAGTTTATCATCGGGAGTGGGAAATGAGCAGTTCTTC	CASSLSSGVGNEQFF
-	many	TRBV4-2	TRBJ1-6	TGTGCCAGCAGCCCATACGCCTACAGGGATCGCGATTCACCCCTCCACTTT	CASSPYAYRDRDSPLHF
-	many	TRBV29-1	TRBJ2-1	TGCAGCGTTTGGGAACAGGCAGACAATGAGCAGTTCTTC	CSVWEQADNEQFF